Listed here are 9 T cell receptor beta chains from one sample, sequenced in a study of cytomegalovirus exposure and HLA in healthy donors. 60 Vbeta and 13 Jbeta primers were used in PCR. Repertoires were generated with immunoSEQ multiplex PCR, while TCRdb's copy carries only in-frame clones and drops some. The sample has 180,000 or so clones, 82% seen once; the top ten hold more than 1.5%. Sequencing input: PBMCs. The receptors were sampled from a man aged 35-49 years in good health and CMV-seronegative.

The chain combines TRBV10-3 with TRBJ2-7, with TRBD2 matching 13 bases. CDR1 is ENHRY, CDR2 SYGVKD, per germline. CDR3 size: 17 residues. The trim removed 11 bases at V and 0 bases at J, leaving 13 bases unmatched. The CDR3 region is CAVQSTSGRADSYEQYF. CDR3 sequence (DNA): TGTGCCGTTCAGAGTACTAGCGGGAGGGCCGACTCCTACGAGCAGTACTTC.

This chain's CDR3 is CASSPRDRGPYEQYF. In DNA form, the CDR3 reads TGCGCCAGCAGCCCCCGGGACAGGGGGCCCTACGAGCAGTACTTC. This chain connects TRBV4-1 to TRBJ2-7; 12 bases are a match to TRBD1. In germline, CDR1 is MGHRA, CDR2 YSYEKL. V gave up 4 bases and J gave up 2 bases; unmatched junction bases: 3. This CDR3 is 15 amino acids long.

Notes on this clone: The same CDR3 also results from other DNA sequences found in this sample. The chain uses TRBV5-5 and TRBJ1-4; 11 bases match TRBD1. Germline assignment: CDR1 SGHKS and CDR2 YYEKEE (reference sequence). The CDR3 has 14 amino acids. Trimming cost V 2 bases and J 8 bases; bases outside gene matches: 2. CDR3 nucleotide sequence: TGTGCCAGCAGCTTAGGGACAGGGGGGGAAAAACTGTTTTTT. It translates to CASSLGTGGEKLFF.

This clone has a single count. The chain is built from TRBV18 and TRBJ1-1, with D hard to call. The CDR3 has 14 residues. V shed 2 bases and J shed 4 bases, with 11 bases lying between them. Germline V gene data show CDR1 as KGHSH and CDR2 as LQKENI. CDR3 residues: CASSPWREGTEAFF. As DNA, the CDR3 is TGTGCCAGCTCACCATGGCGGGAGGGCACTGAAGCTTTCTTT.

This chain uses TRBV5-6 with TRBJ1-2; TRBD1 might be the D (6 bases). The CDR3 loop spans 13 amino acids. Between the trimmed V and J ends, which lost 0 bases and 6 bases, there was a span of 9 bases. CDR1 SGHDT and CDR2 YYEEEE come from the germline V gene. This chain's CDR3 is CASSLEGEHGYTF. In DNA form, the CDR3 reads TGTGCCAGCAGCTTGGAGGGGGAACATGGCTACACCTTC.

This chain links TRBV28 with TRBJ2-7, with 7 bases matching TRBD2. The CDR3 loop spans 16 amino acids. J gave up 5 bases and V 4 bases, and 14 bases lay outside the gene matches. Germline V gene data show CDR1 as MDHEN and CDR2 as SYDVKM. CDR3 nucleotide sequence: TGTGCCAGCAGTTCCCACCCTGGGGGGGACGGAGACGAGCAGTACTTC. Protein product: CASSSHPGGDGDEQYF.

The chain joins TRBV5-1 to TRBJ1-2; D uncertain. From germline, CDR1 is SGHRS and CDR2 YFSETQ. Trimming left V 0 bases short and J 3 bases short, with 9 bases between. This CDR3 has 14 residues. CDR3 DNA sequence: TGCGCCAGCAGCTTGGGACACCAGTACTATGGCTACACCTTC. Amino acid sequence: CASSLGHQYYGYTF.

The chain links TRBV28 to TRBJ2-1; TRBD1 agrees at 7 bases. Germline values: CDR1 MDHEN, CDR2 SYDVKM. The CDR3 length is 14 residues. Unmatched junction bases numbered 7, after V lost 5 bases and J lost 6 bases. The CDR3 spells CASSPDRVVNEQFF. The CDR3 bases are TGTGCCAGCAGTCCAGACAGGGTGGTCAATGAGCAGTTCTTC.

The chain employs TRBV28 and TRBJ1-1; TRBD1 agrees at 12 bases. This CDR3 spans 15 amino acids. The J segment lost 10 bases and the V segment lost 5 bases, leaving 11 bases of the junction unmatched. Per germline, CDR1 MDHEN and CDR2 SYDVKM. The CDR3 DNA reads as TGTGCCAGCAGTACCTCCGGGACAGGGGGCTTCGGAGCTTTCTTT. Translating it yields CASSTSGTGGFGAFF.